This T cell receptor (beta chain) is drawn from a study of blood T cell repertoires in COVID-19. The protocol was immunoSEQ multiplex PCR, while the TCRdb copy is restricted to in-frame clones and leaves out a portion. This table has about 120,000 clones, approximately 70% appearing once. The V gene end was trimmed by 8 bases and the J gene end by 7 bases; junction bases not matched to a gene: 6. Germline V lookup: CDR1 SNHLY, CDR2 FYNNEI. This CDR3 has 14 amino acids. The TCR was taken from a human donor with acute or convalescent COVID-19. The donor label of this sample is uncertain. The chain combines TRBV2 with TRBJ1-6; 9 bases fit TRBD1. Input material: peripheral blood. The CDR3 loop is CASSLGQGNSPLHF. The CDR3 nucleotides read TGTGCCAGCTCCCTCGGACAGGGGAATTCACCCCTCCACTTT.